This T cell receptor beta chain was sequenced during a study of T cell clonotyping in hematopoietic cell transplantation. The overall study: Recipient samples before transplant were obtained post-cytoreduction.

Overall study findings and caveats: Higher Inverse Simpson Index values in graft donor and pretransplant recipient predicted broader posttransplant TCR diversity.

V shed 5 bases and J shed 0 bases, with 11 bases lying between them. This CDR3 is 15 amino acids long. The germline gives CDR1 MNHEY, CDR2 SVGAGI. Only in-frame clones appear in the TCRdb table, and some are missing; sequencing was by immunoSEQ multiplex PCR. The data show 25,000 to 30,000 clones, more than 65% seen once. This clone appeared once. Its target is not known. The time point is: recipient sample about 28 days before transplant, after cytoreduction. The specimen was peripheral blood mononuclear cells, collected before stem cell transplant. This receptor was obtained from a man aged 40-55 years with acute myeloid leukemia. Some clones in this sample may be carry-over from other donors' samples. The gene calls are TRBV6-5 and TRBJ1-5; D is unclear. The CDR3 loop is CASSLLRDSNQPQHF. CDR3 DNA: TGTGCCAGCAGTCTACTGAGGGATAGCAATCAGCCCCAGCATTTT.